This TCR beta chain was found in a study of technical replicates of blood from a few donors. Some clones are missing from TCRdb's copy, which holds only in-frame ones; the method was immunoSEQ multiplex PCR. The sample lists about 83,000 clones, about 95% occurring once. Germline lookup yields CDR1 SGHVS and CDR2 FNYEAQ. The V and J ends lost 4 bases and 0 bases respectively, with 10 bases between them. The CDR3 runs 14 residues. The source of this sequence is a human donor in good health. The chain joins TRBV7-6 to TRBJ2-7; TRBD1 is a possible D gene (6 bases). The sequenced sample consisted of T cells isolated from PBMCs. CDR3 sequence (DNA): TGTGCCAGCAGCTCCCGGGACATCTCCTACGAGCAGTACTTC. Its translation: CASSSRDISYEQYF.